A single T cell receptor (beta chain) is shown here with its context. In the source study's methods: Amplification from reference gene primers served as the basis for estimated nucleated cell counts. The table came from immunoSEQ multiplex PCR; TCRdb's copy has only in-frame clones and leaves some out. From that table come the V and J calls and clone size; the DNA was used to work out D and trimming. The sample comprises approximately 200,000 clones, roughly 80% of which are singletons, and roughly 4.9% rests with the top ten. With 1 base removed from V and 2 bases from J, the gap between germline ends came to 13 bases. Germline V gene sequence: CDR1 SGDLS, CDR2 YYNGEE. The CDR3 length is 15 residues. The data belong to a study of blood T cell repertoires in COVID-19. About the research overall: Spain, Italy and the United States supplied samples that represented acute and convalescent COVID-19. Sources were T cells, B-cell-depleted T cells, or PBMCs; the material itself was cDNA or gDNA.

This clonotype was sampled from a human donor in a cohort sampled during active COVID-19. This rearrangement joins TRBV9 to TRBJ2-7; D is possibly TRBD2 (5 bases). What was sequenced was peripheral blood. DNA for the CDR3: TGTGCCAGCAGCGTAAGTGGGAGCGCTACCTACGAGCAGTACTTC. Translation: CASSVSGSATYEQYF.